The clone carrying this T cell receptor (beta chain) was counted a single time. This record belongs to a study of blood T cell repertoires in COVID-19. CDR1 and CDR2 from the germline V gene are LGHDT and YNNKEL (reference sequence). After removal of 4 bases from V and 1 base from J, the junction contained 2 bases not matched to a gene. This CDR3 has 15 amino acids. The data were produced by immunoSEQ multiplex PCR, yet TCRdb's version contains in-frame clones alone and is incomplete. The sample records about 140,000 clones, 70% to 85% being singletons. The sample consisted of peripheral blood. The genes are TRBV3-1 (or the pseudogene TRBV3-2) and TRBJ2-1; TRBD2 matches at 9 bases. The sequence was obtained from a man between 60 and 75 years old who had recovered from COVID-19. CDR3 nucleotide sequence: TGTGCCAGCAGCCTTCTAGCGGGGTCCTACAATGAGCAGTTCTTC. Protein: CASSLLAGSYNEQFF.